These 31 T cell receptor beta chains originate from one sample sequenced in a study of blood T cell repertoires in COVID-19. Clones were read by immunoSEQ multiplex PCR, and TCRdb kept only the in-frame ones, dropping some. The sample yields fewer than 200,000 clones, 82% seen once. The sequencing input was peripheral blood. These TCRs come from a woman in her sixties with COVID-19, enrolled during active disease.

This clone was seen a few times. The sample contains more than one DNA sequence encoding this CDR3. In nucleotides, the CDR3 is TGTGCCAGCAGCTTAGTGGGCAGTTACTCTGGAAACACCATATATTTT. It translates to CASSLVGSYSGNTIYF. The chain recombines TRBV7-9 with TRBJ1-3; D unclear. Trimming stripped 1 base from V and 0 bases from J, with 10 bases between. The germline V gene encodes CDR1 SEHNR and CDR2 FQNEAQ (reference sequence). The CDR3 has 16 amino acids.

The chain carries TRBV15 and TRBJ2-7; TRBD2 agrees at 10 bases. Trimming at V came to 1 base and at J to 5 bases, leaving 8 bases not matched to a gene. The length of the CDR3 is 16 residues. Germline CDR1 and CDR2: LNHNV and YYDKDF (reference sequence). As DNA, the CDR3 is TGTGCCACCAGCAGAGGAGCGGGAGGGCCGGTAAACGAGCAGTACTTC. It translates to CATSRGAGGPVNEQYF.

The chain uses TRBV7-8 and TRBJ1-5; 7 nucleotides agree with TRBD1. This CDR3 has 14 residues. V dropped 5 bases and J dropped 3; count of bases not matched to a gene: 4. The germline V gene has CDR1 SGHVS and CDR2 FQNEAQ. CDR3 loop: CASSPGQDNQPQHF. CDR3 sequence (DNA): TGTGCCAGCAGCCCCGGACAGGACAATCAGCCCCAGCATTTT.

The V gene is TRBV7-8, the J gene TRBJ2-3, with a tentative D call TRBD2 (5 bases). Trimming shortened V by 6 bases and J by 3 bases, and 13 bases separated the two germline ends. The CDR3 is made up of 14 amino acids. Per the germline V gene, CDR1 is SGHVS and CDR2 is FQNEAQ. In DNA, the CDR3 is TGTGCCAGCAGTTTTATGGAGGTTACAGATACGCAGTATTTT. Its protein product is CASSFMEVTDTQYF.

The chain combines TRBV6-5 with TRBJ1-2; D remains ambiguous. Trimming removed 0 bases from V and 6 bases from J, with 14 bases in between. CDR1 and CDR2 (germline): MNHEY, SVGAGI. The CDR3 contains 15 residues. CDR3 in DNA: TGTGCCAGCAGTTACTCGTATGGGGAGGAGCATGGCTACACCTTC. Encoded protein: CASSYSYGEEHGYTF.

The rearrangement joins TRBV6-6 to TRBJ2-4; TRBD2 agrees at 11 bases. The J segment lost 1 base and the V segment lost 6 bases, leaving 17 bases of the junction unmatched. This CDR3 has 20 residues. In germline, CDR1 is MNHNY, CDR2 SVGAGI (reference sequence). The CDR3 spells CASSAGLAATHSGAKNIQYF. In DNA, the CDR3 is TGTGCCAGCAGCGCGGGACTAGCGGCAACCCATTCCGGTGCCAAAAACATTCAGTACTTC.

The chain combines TRBV4-1 with TRBJ2-2, with D perhaps matching TRBD2 (5 bases). There are 15 residues in the CDR3. Germline V CDR1 and CDR2: MGHRA, YSYEKL. Deletions cut 4 bases from V and 0 bases from J, with 9 bases between. This CDR3 is CASSPVLANTGELFF. The CDR3, as DNA: TGCGCCAGCAGCCCAGTACTAGCGAACACCGGGGAGCTGTTTTTT.

Only one count was recorded for this clone. The V and J genes are TRBV6-5 and TRBJ1-1; D is unresolved. This CDR3 is built from 14 residues. CDR1 is MNHEY and CDR2 is SVGAGI in the germline V gene. Trimming left V 5 bases short and J 0 bases short, with 10 bases between. The CDR3 coding sequence is TGTGCCAGCAGTCCTAGATTCATGAACACTGAAGCTTTCTTT. Translating gives CASSPRFMNTEAFF.

The genes are TRBV29-1 and TRBJ2-3, with 10 nucleotides matching TRBD2. The V gene end was trimmed by 7 bases and the J gene end by 0 bases; junction bases not matched to a gene: 4. The CDR3 runs 14 residues. The germline V gene has CDR1 SQVTM and CDR2 ANQGSEA. The CDR3 nucleotides are TGCAGCGGAGCGGGGGGGATAAGCACAGATACGCAGTATTTT. This encodes CSGAGGISTDTQYF.

The rearrangement uses TRBV7-8 and TRBJ1-2, with 8 bases aligning to TRBD1. V lost 7 bases to trimming and J lost 3 bases; unmatched junction nucleotides: 10. The germline CDR1 and CDR2 sequences are SGHVS and FQNEAQ. The CDR3 length is 15 residues. CDR3 DNA sequence: TGTGCCAGCACCCAAGAAGGGACAGGCGACTATGGCTACACCTTC. It translates to CASTQEGTGDYGYTF.

The rearrangement joins TRBV19 to TRBJ2-3, with 13 bases identical to TRBD2. Looked up from germline, CDR1 is LNHDA and CDR2 is SQIVND (reference sequence). V lost 3 bases to trimming and J lost 6 bases; unmatched junction nucleotides: 9. The CDR3 has 17 amino acids. CDR3 coding DNA: TGTGCCAGTAGTATTGGAACTAGCGGGAGGGCCGAGGATACGCAGTATTTT. It specifies CASSIGTSGRAEDTQYF.

CDR3 in amino acids: CATSRDHMEMDTQYF. The CDR3 DNA is TGTGCCACCAGCAGAGATCATATGGAGATGGATACGCAGTATTTT. The V gene is TRBV15, the J gene TRBJ2-3; D remains unclear. CDR1 is LNHNV and CDR2 is YYDKDF in the germline V gene (reference sequence). The CDR3 has 15 amino acids. Trimming left V 0 bases short and J 6 bases short, with 13 bases between. The whole variable domain, remainder taken from reference TRBV15 and TRBJ2-3, is DAMVIQNPRYQVTQFGKPVTLSCSQTLNHNVMYWYQQKSSQAPKLLFHYYDKDFNNEADTPDNFQSRRPNTSFCFLDIRSPGLGDTAMYLCATSRDHMEMDTQYFGPGTRLTVL.

The chain links TRBV30 to TRBJ1-2; D call uncertain. Germline V CDR1 and CDR2: GTSNPN, SVGIG (reference sequence). The length of the CDR3 is 13 residues. V lost 0 bases to trimming and J lost 0 bases, with 5 bases between them. CDR3 DNA: TGTGCCTGGAGTGTATCGGCTAACTATGGCTACACCTTC. Protein sequence: CAWSVSANYGYTF.

The V call is TRBV3-1 (or the pseudogene TRBV3-2), the J call TRBJ2-1; 7 bases are shared with TRBD2. With 6 bases clipped from V and 4 bases from J, the junction kept 9 bases outside the gene matches. The CDR3 totals 15 residues. CDR1 is LGHDT and CDR2 is YNNKEL in the germline V gene (reference sequence). CDR3 protein: CASSRGVSRYNEQFF. DNA for the CDR3: TGTGCCAGCAGTCGGGGGGTATCCCGTTACAATGAGCAGTTCTTC.

This clone occurred a few times. The chain uses TRBV12-3 or TRBV12-4 and TRBJ1-2; D uncertain. The CDR3 has 12 residues. The V end was cut by 3 bases, the J end by 2 bases, with 4 bases between. CDR3 sequence reads: CASSFQNYGYTF. In DNA form, the CDR3 reads TGTGCCAGCAGTTTTCAAAACTATGGCTACACCTTC.

V is TRBV28 and J is TRBJ1-2; 7 bases line up with TRBD1. Germline lookup yields CDR1 MDHEN and CDR2 SYDVKM. Germline trimming cut 5 bases from V and 2 bases from J; bases unmatched to any gene: 5. The CDR3 is 14 residues long. In nucleotides, the CDR3 is TGTGCCAGCAGTCTCCCGACAGGGAACTATGGCTACACCTTC. Its protein is CASSLPTGNYGYTF.

The count of this clone is one. The gene calls are TRBV2 and TRBJ1-5; D unresolved. Trimming pared 5 bases from V and 3 bases from J, leaving 14 bases between. Germline CDR1 and CDR2: SNHLY and FYNNEI. The CDR3 has 15 amino acids. CDR3 sequence: CASSRAETTNQPQHF. DNA of the CDR3: TGTGCCAGCAGTAGAGCGGAAACTACCAATCAGCCCCAGCATTTT.

This clone was seen a few times. The chain has TRBV11-2 and TRBJ2-7, with D unresolved. Germline V gives CDR1 SGHAT, CDR2 FQNNGV. The CDR3 extends over 11 amino acids. V lost 6 bases and J 6 bases, leaving 9 bases between the germline ends. CDR3 nucleotides: TGTGCCAGCAGTTCCGGCGGCGAGCAGTACTTC. Translating it yields CASSSGGEQYF.

The V and J genes are TRBV9 and TRBJ2-3; the match to TRBD2 covers 8 bases. The CDR3 is 17 residues long. CDR1 SGDLS and CDR2 YYNGEE come from the germline V gene. The J segment lost 3 bases and the V segment lost 0 bases, leaving 9 bases of the junction unmatched. The CDR3 region is CASSVGQIGRGTDTQYF. The CDR3 region has the DNA TGTGCCAGCAGCGTAGGACAGATCGGGAGGGGGACAGATACGCAGTATTTT.

The chain uses TRBV10-3 and TRBJ1-2, with TRBD1 identical over 9 bases. The CDR3 is made up of 17 amino acids. Germline-derived CDR1 and CDR2 are ENHRY and SYGVKD. V was pared by 0 bases and J by 2 bases, with 7 bases of the junction left unmatched. This CDR3 reads CAISESYPGTGNYGYTF. The CDR3 nucleotides are TGTGCCATCAGTGAGTCCTACCCCGGGACAGGGAACTATGGCTACACCTTC.

The V gene is TRBV12-5, the J gene TRBJ1-1; the match to TRBD1 covers 9 bases. The CDR3 spans 14 residues. V shed 4 bases and J 6 bases; nucleotides not matched to a gene: 6. Germline V gives CDR1 LGHNT, CDR2 FRNRAP. The CDR3 coding sequence is TGTGCTAGTGGTTCCCCTGGACAGGGGTCTGAAGCTTTCTTT. Its translation is CASGSPGQGSEAFF.

J is TRBJ1-5 and V is TRBV12-3 or TRBV12-4, with unresolved D. V was trimmed by 3 bases and J by 4 bases, leaving 7 bases between them. This CDR3 is 13 amino acids long. The chain's CDR3 is CASSFSLNQPQHF. The CDR3 DNA sequence: TGTGCCAGCAGTTTCTCCCTAAATCAGCCCCAGCATTTT.

V gene TRBV5-1 combines with J gene TRBJ2-3; D is perhaps TRBD2 (6 bases). Trimming cost V 4 bases and J 6 bases, with 12 bases left between them. CDR3 size: 13 residues. In germline, CDR1 is SGHRS, CDR2 YFSETQ. CDR3: CASSAGLRDTQYF. The CDR3 DNA reads as TGCGCCAGCAGCGCGGGACTTCGGGATACGCAGTATTTT.

At least ten counts were recorded for this clone. The chain links TRBV2 to TRBJ1-4, with 9 bases identical to TRBD1. CDR3 size: 15 residues. V lost 2 bases, J lost 5 bases, and 3 bases stayed unmatched. Germline V CDR1 and CDR2: SNHLY, FYNNEI. The CDR3 nucleotides are TGTGCCAGCAGTGAAACGGGGACAGGGAATGAAAAACTGTTTTTT. It yields the protein CASSETGTGNEKLFF.

The chain joins TRBV3-1 (or the pseudogene TRBV3-2) to TRBJ2-7, with 8 nucleotides matching TRBD1. The CDR3 extends over 17 amino acids. In germline, CDR1 is LGHDT, CDR2 YNNKEL (reference sequence). Losses at the gene ends were 1 base for V and 2 bases for J; bases not matched to a gene: 10. CDR3: CASSQGKMGTGAYEQYF. The CDR3 nucleotides are TGTGCCAGCAGCCAAGGAAAAATGGGGACAGGAGCCTACGAGCAGTACTTC.

The genes are TRBV7-3 and TRBJ2-1; TRBD1 matches at 8 bases. The trim removed 3 bases at V and 10 bases at J, leaving 5 bases unmatched. The CDR3 is made up of 13 amino acids. From germline, CDR1 is SGHTA and CDR2 FQGTGA. Written as DNA, the CDR3 is TGTGCCAGCAGCTTGGACAGGGTAACGGAGCAGTTCTTC. Protein: CASSLDRVTEQFF. Full variable domain (missing parts from reference TRBV7-3 and TRBJ2-1): GAGVSQTPSNKVTEKGKYVELRCDPISGHTALYWYRQSLGQGPEFLIYFQGTGAADDSGLPNDRFFAVRPEGSVSTLKIQRTERGDSAVYLCASSLDRVTEQFFGPGTRLTVL.

The CDR3 region has the DNA TGTGCCAGCAGTTTTGCGGGACCCACAGATACGCAGTATTTT. Translation gives CASSFAGPTDTQYF. The gene calls are TRBV27 and TRBJ2-3, with D perhaps matching TRBD2 (6 bases). Trimming stripped 3 bases from V and 2 bases from J, with 9 bases between. The CDR3 has 14 amino acids. Germline CDR1 reads MNHEY; CDR2 reads SMNVEV (reference sequence).

This rearrangement joins TRBV30 to TRBJ2-2; tentative D call: TRBD1 (5 bases). This CDR3 contains 14 residues. Looked up from germline, CDR1 is GTSNPN and CDR2 is SVGIG (reference sequence). Trimming took 4 bases from V and 6 from J, leaving 15 bases between them. In DNA form, the CDR3 reads TGTGCCTGGATGATGGACAACGGTCCCGGGGAGCTGTTTTTT. Encoded protein: CAWMMDNGPGELFF.

This chain links TRBV6-1 with TRBJ2-3, with D uncertain. This CDR3 spans 14 amino acids. The ends were cut back, 2 bases at V and 0 bases at J, with 6 bases in the middle. The germline CDR1 and CDR2 sequences are MNHNS and SASEGT. The CDR3 loop is CASSELPSTDTQYF. CDR3 sequence (DNA): TGTGCCAGCAGTGAACTCCCTAGCACAGATACGCAGTATTTT.

The rearrangement uses TRBV5-6 and TRBJ2-7; 9 bases are shared with TRBD2. Germline V gene lookup returns CDR1 SGHDT and CDR2 YYEEEE. With 2 bases clipped from V and 0 bases from J, the junction kept 9 bases outside the gene matches. The CDR3 loop spans 17 amino acids. The CDR3: CASSFGGFSGSSYEQYF. CDR3 sequence (DNA): TGTGCCAGCAGCTTCGGCGGATTTAGCGGGAGCTCCTACGAGCAGTACTTC.

This clone was picked up a small number of times. This chain joins TRBV19 and TRBJ1-6; D is perhaps TRBD1 (6 bases). The CDR3 is 14 residues long. Germline CDR1 LNHDA, CDR2 SQIVND (reference sequence). V shed 6 bases and J shed 9 bases, with 15 bases lying between them. The CDR3 is CASRIQGDRSPLHF. The CDR3 DNA is TGTGCCAGTAGGATACAGGGTGATCGTTCACCCCTCCACTTT.